This T cell receptor (beta chain) was sequenced for a study of CD8 T cells in Susac syndrome. Broader study findings: Acknowledgment was made by the study that its TCR sequencing and HLA analysis involved a relatively small number of individuals.

RNA, at about 0.5 to 1 ug, was reverse transcribed with random hexamers. TCRdb re-derived calls from the immunoSEQ multiplex PCR reads in MiXCR, one entry per CDR3 protein. Of over 300,000 distinct CDR3 sequences in the sample, about 92% were seen once. To note about this clonotype: As yet, its antigen is unknown.

Germline CDR1 reads SGHAT; CDR2 reads FQNNGV. The V gene lost 5 bases and the J gene lost 6 bases, with 6 bases spanning the gap. CDR3 size: 11 residues. This chain links TRBV11-2 with TRBJ2-3, with D unresolved. The material sequenced was CD4+ T cells from PBMCs. This receptor was obtained from a human donor with multiple sclerosis. The CDR3 protein is CASSVRDTQYF. The CDR3 DNA follows: TGTGCCAGCAGCGTCCGGGATACGCAGTATTTT.